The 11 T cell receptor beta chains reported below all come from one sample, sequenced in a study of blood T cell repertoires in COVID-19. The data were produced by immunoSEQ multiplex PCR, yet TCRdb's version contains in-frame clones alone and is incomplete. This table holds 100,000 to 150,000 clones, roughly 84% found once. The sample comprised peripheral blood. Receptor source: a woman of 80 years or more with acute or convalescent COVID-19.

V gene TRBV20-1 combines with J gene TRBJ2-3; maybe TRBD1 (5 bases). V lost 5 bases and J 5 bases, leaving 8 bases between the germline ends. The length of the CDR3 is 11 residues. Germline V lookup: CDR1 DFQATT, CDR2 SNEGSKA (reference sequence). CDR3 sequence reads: CSAGHGDTQYF. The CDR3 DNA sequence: TGCAGTGCTGGACACGGAGATACGCAGTATTTT.

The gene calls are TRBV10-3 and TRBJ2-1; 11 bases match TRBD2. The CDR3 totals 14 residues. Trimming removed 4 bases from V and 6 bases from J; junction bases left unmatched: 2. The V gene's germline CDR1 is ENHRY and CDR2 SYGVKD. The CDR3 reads CAISVAGGRNEQFF. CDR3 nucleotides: TGTGCCATCAGTGTAGCGGGGGGGCGCAATGAGCAGTTCTTC.

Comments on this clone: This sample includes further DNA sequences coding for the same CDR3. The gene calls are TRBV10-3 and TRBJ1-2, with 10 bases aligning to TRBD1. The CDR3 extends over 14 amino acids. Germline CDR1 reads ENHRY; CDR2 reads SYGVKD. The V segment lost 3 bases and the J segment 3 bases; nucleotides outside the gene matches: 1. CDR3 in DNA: TGTGCCATCAGTGAAGGACAGGGGGACTATGGCTACACCTTC. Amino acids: CAISEGQGDYGYTF.

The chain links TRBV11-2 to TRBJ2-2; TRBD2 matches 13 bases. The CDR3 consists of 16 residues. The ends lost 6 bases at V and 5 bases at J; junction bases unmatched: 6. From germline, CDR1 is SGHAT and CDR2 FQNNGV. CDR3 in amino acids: CASRFRTSGGTGELFF. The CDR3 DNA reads TGTGCCAGCAGGTTCCGGACTAGCGGGGGTACCGGGGAGCTGTTTTTT.

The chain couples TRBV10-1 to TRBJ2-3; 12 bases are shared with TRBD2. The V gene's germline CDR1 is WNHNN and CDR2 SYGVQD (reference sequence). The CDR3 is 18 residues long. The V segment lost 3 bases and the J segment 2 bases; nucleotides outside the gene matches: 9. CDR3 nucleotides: TGCGCCAGCAGTGAAGGCCTAGCGGGGGGGAGTTTCACAGATACGCAGTATTTT. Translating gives CASSEGLAGGSFTDTQYF.

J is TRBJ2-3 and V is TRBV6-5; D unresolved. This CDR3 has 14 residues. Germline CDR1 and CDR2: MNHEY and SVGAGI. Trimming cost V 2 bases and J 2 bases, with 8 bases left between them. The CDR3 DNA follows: TGTGCCAGCAGTTACCGAGGCACCACAGATACGCAGTATTTT. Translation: CASSYRGTTDTQYF.

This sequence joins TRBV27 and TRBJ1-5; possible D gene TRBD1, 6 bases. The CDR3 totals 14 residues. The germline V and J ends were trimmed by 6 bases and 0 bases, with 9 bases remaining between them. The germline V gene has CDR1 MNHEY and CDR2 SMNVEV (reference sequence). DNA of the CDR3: TGTGCCAGCAGAGGGGGAGCTAGCAATCAGCCCCAGCATTTT. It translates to CASRGGASNQPQHF.

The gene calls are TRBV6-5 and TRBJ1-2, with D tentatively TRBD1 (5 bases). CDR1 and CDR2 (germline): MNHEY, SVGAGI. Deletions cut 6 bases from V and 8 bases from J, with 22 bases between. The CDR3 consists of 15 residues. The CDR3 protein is CASRPPTGVSSGYTF. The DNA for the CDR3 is TGTGCCAGCAGACCCCCGACGGGGGTAAGTTCCGGCTACACCTTC.

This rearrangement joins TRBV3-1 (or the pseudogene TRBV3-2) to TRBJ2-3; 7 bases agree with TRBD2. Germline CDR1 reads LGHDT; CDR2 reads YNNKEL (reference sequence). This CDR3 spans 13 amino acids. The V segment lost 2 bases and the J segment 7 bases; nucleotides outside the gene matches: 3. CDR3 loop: CASSQQRDNTQYF. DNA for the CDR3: TGTGCCAGCAGCCAACAGCGGGATAATACGCAGTATTTT.

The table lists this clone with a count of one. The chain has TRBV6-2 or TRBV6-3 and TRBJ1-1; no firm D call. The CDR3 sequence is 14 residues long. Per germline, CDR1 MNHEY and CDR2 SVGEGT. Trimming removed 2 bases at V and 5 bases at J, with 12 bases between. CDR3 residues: CASSYLVVTTEAFF. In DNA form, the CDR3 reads TGTGCCAGCAGTTACCTGGTCGTTACAACTGAAGCTTTCTTT.

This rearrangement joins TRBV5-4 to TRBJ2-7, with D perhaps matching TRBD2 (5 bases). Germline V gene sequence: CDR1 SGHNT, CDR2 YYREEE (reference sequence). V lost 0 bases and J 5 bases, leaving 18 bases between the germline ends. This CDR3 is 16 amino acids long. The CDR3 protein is CASSLAGGRGRNEQYF. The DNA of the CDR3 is TGTGCCAGCAGCTTGGCCGGAGGTCGAGGTCGGAACGAGCAGTACTTC.